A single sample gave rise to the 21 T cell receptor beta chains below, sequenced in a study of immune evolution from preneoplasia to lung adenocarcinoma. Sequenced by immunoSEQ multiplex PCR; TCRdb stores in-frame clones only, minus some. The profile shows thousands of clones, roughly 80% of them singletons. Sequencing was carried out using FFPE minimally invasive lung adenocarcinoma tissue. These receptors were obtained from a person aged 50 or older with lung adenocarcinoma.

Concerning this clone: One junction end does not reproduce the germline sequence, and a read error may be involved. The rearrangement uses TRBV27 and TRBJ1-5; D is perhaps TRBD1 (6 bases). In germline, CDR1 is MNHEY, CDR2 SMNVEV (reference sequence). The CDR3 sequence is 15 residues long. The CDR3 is CANSLTAGAGQPQHF. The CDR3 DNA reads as TGTGCCAACAGTTTAACGGCAGGGGCCGGTCAGCCCCAGCATTTT.

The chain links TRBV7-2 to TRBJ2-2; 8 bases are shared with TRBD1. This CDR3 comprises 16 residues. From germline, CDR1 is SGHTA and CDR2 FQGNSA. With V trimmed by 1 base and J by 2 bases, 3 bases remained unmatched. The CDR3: CASSLGGQANTGELFF. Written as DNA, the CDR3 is TGTGCCAGCAGCTTAGGGGGACAGGCTAACACCGGGGAGCTGTTTTTT.

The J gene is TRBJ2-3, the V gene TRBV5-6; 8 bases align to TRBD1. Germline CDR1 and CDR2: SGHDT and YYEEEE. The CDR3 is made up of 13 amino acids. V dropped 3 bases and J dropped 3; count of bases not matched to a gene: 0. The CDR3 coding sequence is TGTGCCAGCAGCTGGACAGGGACAGATACGCAGTATTTT. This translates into CASSWTGTDTQYF.

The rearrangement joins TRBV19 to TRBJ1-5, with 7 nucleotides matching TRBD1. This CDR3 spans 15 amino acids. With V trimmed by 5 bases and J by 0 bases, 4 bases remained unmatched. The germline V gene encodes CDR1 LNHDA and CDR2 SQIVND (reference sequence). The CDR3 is CASSSTGISNQPQHF. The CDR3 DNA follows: TGTGCCAGTAGTTCGACAGGGATTAGCAATCAGCCCCAGCATTTT.

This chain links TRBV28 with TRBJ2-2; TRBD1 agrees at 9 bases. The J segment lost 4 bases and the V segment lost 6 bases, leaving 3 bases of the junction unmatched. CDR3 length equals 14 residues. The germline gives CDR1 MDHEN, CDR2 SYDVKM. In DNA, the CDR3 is TGTGCCAGCAGGGGACAGGGAGGCACCGGGGAGCTGTTTTTT. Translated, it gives CASRGQGGTGELFF.

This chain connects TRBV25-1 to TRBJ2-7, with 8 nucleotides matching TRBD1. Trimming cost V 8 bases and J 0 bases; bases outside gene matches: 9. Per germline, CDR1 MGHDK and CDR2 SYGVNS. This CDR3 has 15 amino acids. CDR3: CASSRLTGGSYEQYF. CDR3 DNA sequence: TGTGCCAGCTCCAGATTAACAGGGGGCTCCTACGAGCAGTACTTC.

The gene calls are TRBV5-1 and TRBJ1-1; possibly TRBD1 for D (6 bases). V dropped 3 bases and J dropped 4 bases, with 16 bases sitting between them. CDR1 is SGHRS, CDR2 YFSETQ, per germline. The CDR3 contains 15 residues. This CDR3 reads CASSSGGGLFTEAFF. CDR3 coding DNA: TGCGCCAGCAGCTCGGGGGGGGGCCTATTCACTGAAGCTTTCTTT.

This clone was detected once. CDR3 coding DNA: TGTGCCAGCAGCGCGACTAGCGGGAGGGCCTACAATGAGCAGTTCTTC. Protein product: CASSATSGRAYNEQFF. This chain joins TRBV11-2 and TRBJ2-1; the match to TRBD2 covers 14 bases. V shed 5 bases and J 2 bases; nucleotides not matched to a gene: 2. Germline V gene data show CDR1 as SGHAT and CDR2 as FQNNGV. The CDR3 runs 16 residues.

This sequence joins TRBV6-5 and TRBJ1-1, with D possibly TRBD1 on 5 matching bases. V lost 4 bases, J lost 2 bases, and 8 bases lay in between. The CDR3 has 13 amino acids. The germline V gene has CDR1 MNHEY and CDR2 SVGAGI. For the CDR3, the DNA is TGTGCCAGCAGTTCTGACAGAAACACTGAAGCTTTCTTT. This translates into CASSSDRNTEAFF.

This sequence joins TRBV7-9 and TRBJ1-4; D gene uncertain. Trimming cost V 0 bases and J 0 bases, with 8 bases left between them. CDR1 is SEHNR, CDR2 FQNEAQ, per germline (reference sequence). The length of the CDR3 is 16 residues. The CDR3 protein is CASSLASGSTNEKLFF. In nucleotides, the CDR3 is TGTGCCAGCAGCTTAGCGTCGGGCTCAACTAATGAAAAACTGTTTTTT.

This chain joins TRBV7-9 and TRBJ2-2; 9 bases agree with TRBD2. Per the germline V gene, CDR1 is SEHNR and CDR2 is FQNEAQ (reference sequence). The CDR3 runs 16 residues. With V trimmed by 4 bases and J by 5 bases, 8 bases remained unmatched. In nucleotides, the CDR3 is TGTGCCAGCAGCTCGACTAGCGGAGGGTGGACCGGGGAGCTGTTTTTT. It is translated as CASSSTSGGWTGELFF.

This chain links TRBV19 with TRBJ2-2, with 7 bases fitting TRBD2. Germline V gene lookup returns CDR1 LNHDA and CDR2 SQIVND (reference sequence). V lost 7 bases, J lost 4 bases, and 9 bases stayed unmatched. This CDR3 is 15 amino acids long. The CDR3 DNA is TGTGCCAGTAACGAGGGAGGGGTCCGCACCGGGGAGCTGTTTTTT. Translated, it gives CASNEGGVRTGELFF.

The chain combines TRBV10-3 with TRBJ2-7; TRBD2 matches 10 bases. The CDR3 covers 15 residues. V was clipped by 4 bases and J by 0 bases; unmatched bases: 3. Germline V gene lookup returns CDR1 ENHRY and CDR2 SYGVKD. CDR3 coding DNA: TGTGCCATCAGTGCGCTAGCGGGGGACTCCTACGAGCAGTACTTC. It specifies CAISALAGDSYEQYF.

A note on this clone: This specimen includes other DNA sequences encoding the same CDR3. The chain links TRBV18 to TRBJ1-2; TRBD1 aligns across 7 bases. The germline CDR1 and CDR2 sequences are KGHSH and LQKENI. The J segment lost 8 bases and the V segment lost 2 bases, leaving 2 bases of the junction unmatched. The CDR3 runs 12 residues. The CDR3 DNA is TGTGCCAGCTCACCAATACAGGGGGGCTACACCTTC. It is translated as CASSPIQGGYTF.

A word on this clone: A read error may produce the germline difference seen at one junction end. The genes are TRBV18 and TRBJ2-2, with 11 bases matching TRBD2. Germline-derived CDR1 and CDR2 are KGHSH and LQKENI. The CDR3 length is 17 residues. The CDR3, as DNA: TGTGCCAGGTCACAAGCTACTAGCGGGAGATGGGCCGGGGAGCTGTTTTTT. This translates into CARSQATSGRWAGELFF.

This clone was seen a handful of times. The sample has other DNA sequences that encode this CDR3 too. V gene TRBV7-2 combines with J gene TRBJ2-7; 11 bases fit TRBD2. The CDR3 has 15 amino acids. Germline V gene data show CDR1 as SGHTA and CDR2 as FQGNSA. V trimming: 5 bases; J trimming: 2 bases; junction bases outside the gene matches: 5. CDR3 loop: CASSPRLAGPYEQYF. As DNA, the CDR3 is TGTGCCAGCAGCCCCCGACTAGCGGGGCCCTACGAGCAGTACTTC.

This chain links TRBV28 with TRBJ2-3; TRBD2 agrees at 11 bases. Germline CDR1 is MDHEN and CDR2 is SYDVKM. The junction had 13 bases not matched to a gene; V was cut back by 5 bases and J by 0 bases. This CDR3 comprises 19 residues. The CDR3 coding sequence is TGTGCCAGCAGTACCTTCGTGCTAGCGGGGGGAACTAGCACAGATACGCAGTATTTT. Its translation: CASSTFVLAGGTSTDTQYF.

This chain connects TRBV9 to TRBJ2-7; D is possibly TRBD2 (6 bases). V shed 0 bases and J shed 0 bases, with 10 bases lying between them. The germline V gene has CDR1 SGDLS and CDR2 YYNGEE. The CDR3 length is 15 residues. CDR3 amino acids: CASSVASASSYEQYF. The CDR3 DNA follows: TGTGCCAGCAGCGTAGCTAGCGCTAGCTCCTACGAGCAGTACTTC.

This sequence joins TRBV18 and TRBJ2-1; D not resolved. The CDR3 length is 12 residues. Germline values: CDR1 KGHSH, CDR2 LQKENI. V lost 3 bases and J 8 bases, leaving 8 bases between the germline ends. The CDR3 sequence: CASSPQRDEQFF. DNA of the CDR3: TGTGCCAGCTCACCCCAAAGGGATGAGCAGTTCTTC.

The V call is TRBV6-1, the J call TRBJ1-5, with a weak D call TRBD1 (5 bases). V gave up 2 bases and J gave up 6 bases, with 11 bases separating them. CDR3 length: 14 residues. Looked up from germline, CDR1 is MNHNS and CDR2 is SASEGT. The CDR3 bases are TGTGCCAGCAGTGAACGGGGGTACGCTCAGCCCCAGCATTTT. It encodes CASSERGYAQPQHF.

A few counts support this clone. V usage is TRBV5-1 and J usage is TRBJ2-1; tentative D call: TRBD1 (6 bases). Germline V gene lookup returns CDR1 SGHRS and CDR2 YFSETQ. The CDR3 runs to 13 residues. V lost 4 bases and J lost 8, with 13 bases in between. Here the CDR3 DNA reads TGCGCCAGCAGCCCCGAGGGGGTCCATGAGCAGTTCTTC. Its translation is CASSPEGVHEQFF.